This T cell receptor beta chain was sequenced for a study of CXCR3-negative and CXCR3-positive naive CD8 T cells. Remarks on this clonotype: What it recognizes is unknown.

Study-level points and caveats: More hydrophobic TRB CDR3s occurred in CXCR3-positive than in CXCR3-negative naive cells. Comparison of naive CXCR3-negative and CXCR3-positive cells revealed similar TRBV-TRBJ usage, while memory cells differed.

Through 5' RACE with UMI labels, the TRB cDNA libraries were prepared. TCRdb re-called the 5' RACE reads and gives one entry per CDR3 protein, without DNA. The ten most abundant clones cover around 0.99% of a sample with 95,000 to 100,000 distinct CDR3 sequences. This CDR3 is 15 amino acids long. The chain combines TRBV12-3 or TRBV12-4 with TRBJ1-5; the TCRdb D gene call, TRBD1, has no DNA to confirm it. This clonotype was obtained from a human donor in good health. Some clones in this sample may be carry-over from other donors' samples. What was sequenced was naive CXCR3+ CD8+ T cells from blood. Stated subset: CD45RO-CCR7+CD27+CD95- naive CD8+ T cells expressing CXCR3 (TNR3+). This CDR3 is CASSWDRAPNQPQHF.